The 28 T cell receptor beta chains presented below share a single source sample, sequenced in a study of graft-versus-host responses after intestinal transplantation. The antigens for these receptors are not known. TCRdb keeps only in-frame clones here, not all; method: immunoSEQ multiplex PCR. The profile covers about 86,000 clones, with 88% appearing a single time and more than 0.25% taken by the ten largest. Specimen: unstimulated CD4+ T cells sorted from spleen or lymph node cells, collected before transplant. These receptors originate from a human donor who was the organ donor for an intestinal transplant.

The chain employs TRBV5-1 and TRBJ1-1; TRBD1 might be the D (5 bases). The CDR3 has 17 amino acids. Germline CDR1 is SGHRS and CDR2 is YFSETQ. V was trimmed by 3 bases and J by 0 bases, leaving 18 bases between them. CDR3 protein: CASSSPHPTVMNTEAFF. The CDR3 DNA follows: TGCGCCAGCAGCTCCCCTCATCCGACAGTTATGAACACTGAAGCTTTCTTT.

The chain joins TRBV7-2 to TRBJ1-3; D not certain. V gave up 8 bases and J gave up 6 bases, with 17 bases separating them. The CDR3 loop spans 14 amino acids. The V gene's germline CDR1 is SGHTA and CDR2 FQGNSA. The CDR3 region has the DNA TGTGCCAGCCGCTCCCCACGGCAGGCAAACACCATATATTTT. Its protein is CASRSPRQANTIYF.

This clone has more than one count but fewer than ten. The genes are TRBV5-6 and TRBJ1-6, with D perhaps TRBD1 (5 bases). V was pared by 4 bases and J by 5 bases, with 10 bases between. There are 14 residues in the CDR3. In germline, CDR1 is SGHDT, CDR2 YYEEEE. CDR3 DNA sequence: TGTGCCAGCAGCCCAACAGGAAATAATTCACCCCTCCACTTT. This sequence encodes CASSPTGNNSPLHF.

The chain combines TRBV7-9 with TRBJ2-3; 8 nucleotides line up with TRBD2. The CDR3 is 18 residues long. Unmatched junction bases numbered 11, after V lost 1 base and J lost 2 bases. Germline V gene data show CDR1 as SEHNR and CDR2 as FQNEAQ (reference sequence). CDR3 sequence: CASSLGNTAGGPTDTQYF. The CDR3 DNA reads as TGTGCCAGCAGCTTAGGGAACACTGCGGGAGGCCCCACAGATACGCAGTATTTT.

The chain has TRBV7-6 and TRBJ1-3; tentative D call: TRBD1 (5 bases). Germline-derived CDR1 and CDR2 are SGHVS and FNYEAQ. Deletions cut 4 bases from V and 7 bases from J, with 20 bases between. The CDR3 runs to 16 residues. The CDR3 is CASSSLVPGLRNTIYF. The CDR3 nucleotides read TGTGCCAGCAGCTCCTTAGTCCCGGGACTGAGGAACACCATATATTTT. Combining the CDR3 with reference TRBV7-6 and TRBJ1-3 gives the whole variable domain GAGVSQSPRYKVTKRGQDVALRCDPISGHVSLYWYRQALGQGPEFLTYFNYEAQQDKSGLPNDRFSAERPEGSISTLTIQRTEQRDSAMYRCASSSLVPGLRNTIYFGEGSWLTVV.

V is TRBV1 and J is TRBJ2-2; the table's TRBD2 call for D was not verified on the DNA. TRBV1 is a recognized pseudogene. This CDR3 is 16 amino acids long. CDR3: CTSSQVGHTSGGELFF. DNA for the CDR3: TGCACCAGCAGCCAAGTAGGCCACACCAGCGGTGGGGAGCTGTTTTTT.

The genes are TRBV5-1 and TRBJ2-1; 7 bases map to TRBD1. CDR1 is SGHRS, CDR2 YFSETQ, per germline. Trimming took 0 bases from V and 10 from J; bases not matched to a gene: 1. This CDR3 is built from 12 residues. The DNA for the CDR3 is TGCGCCAGCAGCTTGGGCAGGGGGGAGCAGTTCTTC. This gives the protein CASSLGRGEQFF.

The V and J genes are TRBV18 and TRBJ1-1; D perhaps matches TRBD1 (6 bases). V lost 2 bases, J lost 2 bases, and 21 bases lay in between. The CDR3 length is 18 residues. Germline values: CDR1 KGHSH, CDR2 LQKENI. The CDR3 nucleotides are TGTGCCAGCTCACCATTTCTGGGCTACAGGGAAACTAACACTGAAGCTTTCTTT. This sequence encodes CASSPFLGYRETNTEAFF.

V gene TRBV27 combines with J gene TRBJ2-1; TRBD2 matches at 7 bases. The V gene's germline CDR1 is MNHEY and CDR2 SMNVEV (reference sequence). This CDR3 spans 16 amino acids. The ends lost 5 bases at V and 6 bases at J; junction bases unmatched: 13. The CDR3 loop reads CASSPTWGLSLNEQFF. The CDR3 bases are TGTGCCAGCAGTCCCACCTGGGGACTATCCCTCAATGAGCAGTTCTTC.

The chain carries TRBV4-3 and TRBJ1-1; tentatively, D is TRBD1 (5 bases). This CDR3 contains 17 residues. Looked up from germline, CDR1 is LGHNA and CDR2 is YSLEER. Trimming left V 0 bases short and J 0 bases short, with 14 bases between. The CDR3 reads CASSQDRRGLMNTEAFF. CDR3 nucleotides: TGCGCCAGCAGCCAAGATCGGCGGGGCCTAATGAACACTGAAGCTTTCTTT.

The chain has TRBV5-1 and TRBJ1-1; no clear D gene. Germline V gene sequence: CDR1 SGHRS, CDR2 YFSETQ. V lost 0 bases and J lost 8, with 14 bases in between. This CDR3 has 14 residues. The CDR3 protein is CASSLGTGKLEAFF. CDR3 nucleotides: TGCGCCAGCAGCTTGGGGACGGGAAAGTTGGAAGCTTTCTTT.

The V call is TRBV6-1, the J call TRBJ2-1; D might be TRBD2 (6 bases). This CDR3 has 15 residues. Germline V gives CDR1 MNHNS, CDR2 SASEGT. Trimming left V 4 bases short and J 1 base short, with 11 bases between. CDR3 nucleotide sequence: TGTGCCAGCAGTGGTGCTAGCGTATCCTACAATGAGCAGTTCTTC. Its translation is CASSGASVSYNEQFF.

V gene TRBV13 combines with J gene TRBJ2-4; D call uncertain. The CDR3 extends over 14 amino acids. V dropped 0 bases and J dropped 8 bases, with 11 bases sitting between them. Germline V gene data show CDR1 as PRHDT and CDR2 as FYEKMQ (reference sequence). DNA for the CDR3: TGTGCCAGCAGCTTAGGGGCCGGGTCGGACATTCAGTACTTC. This gives the protein CASSLGAGSDIQYF.

Only a few counts were recorded for this clone. The chain is built from TRBV27 and TRBJ2-7, with TRBD2 matching 7 bases. V was pared by 2 bases and J by 3 bases, with 4 bases of the junction left unmatched. This CDR3 is 14 amino acids long. The germline CDR1 and CDR2 sequences are MNHEY and SMNVEV (reference sequence). CDR3 protein: CASSLTLADYEQYF. CDR3 nucleotide sequence: TGTGCCAGCAGTTTAACGCTAGCGGACTACGAGCAGTACTTC.

The chain recombines TRBV19 with TRBJ2-2; 14 bases line up with TRBD2. The CDR3 covers 17 residues. CDR1 and CDR2 (germline): LNHDA, SQIVND (reference sequence). V shed 4 bases and J 4 bases; nucleotides not matched to a gene: 5. The CDR3 reads CASSRGLAGASTGELFF. The CDR3 DNA sequence: TGTGCCAGTAGTAGGGGACTAGCGGGAGCGTCCACCGGGGAGCTGTTTTTT.

The V gene is TRBV4-3, the J gene TRBJ1-4, with D possibly matching TRBD1 (5 bases). Germline V gives CDR1 LGHNA, CDR2 YSLEER. The CDR3 length is 16 residues. The V and J ends lost 0 bases and 6 bases respectively, with 14 bases between them. CDR3 residues: CASSQDRGTADEKLFF. CDR3 bases: TGCGCCAGCAGCCAAGATCGGGGGACGGCGGATGAAAAACTGTTTTTT.

In this sample, this clone turned up a few times. Other DNA sequences in the sample encode the same CDR3. This chain connects TRBV5-1 to TRBJ1-4, with D possibly TRBD1 on 6 matching bases. The ends were cut back, 5 bases at V and 2 bases at J, with 10 bases in the middle. This CDR3 spans 14 amino acids. The germline V gene encodes CDR1 SGHRS and CDR2 YFSETQ. CDR3 loop: CASSSDSTNEKLFF. CDR3 in DNA: TGCGCCAGCAGTTCGGACAGCACTAATGAAAAACTGTTTTTT.

The genes are TRBV19 and TRBJ1-4; 7 nucleotides line up with TRBD1. CDR1 is LNHDA, CDR2 SQIVND, per germline (reference sequence). The CDR3 is 15 residues long. V dropped 4 bases and J dropped 2; count of bases not matched to a gene: 4. CDR3 nucleotide sequence: TGTGCCAGTAGTACCCGACAGGGTACTAATGAAAAACTGTTTTTT. Amino acids: CASSTRQGTNEKLFF.

The V gene is TRBV28, the J gene TRBJ2-7; 8 bases match TRBD2. Unmatched junction bases numbered 9, after V lost 8 bases and J lost 3 bases. This CDR3 is built from 14 residues. Germline V CDR1 and CDR2: MDHEN, SYDVKM. CDR3 sequence: CASSSGGPIYEQYF. DNA of the CDR3: TGTGCCAGCTCGTCGGGAGGGCCTATCTACGAGCAGTACTTC. Complete variable domain (other parts from reference TRBV28 and TRBJ2-7): DVKVTQSSRYLVKRTGEKVFLECVQDMDHENMFWYRQDPGLGLRLIYFSYDVKMKEKGDIPEGYSVSREKKERFSLILESASTNQTSMYLCASSSGGPIYEQYFGPGTRLTVT.

The V gene is TRBV11-2, the J gene TRBJ2-3; D remains ambiguous. This CDR3 contains 13 residues. Per the germline V gene, CDR1 is SGHAT and CDR2 is FQNNGV. Trimming removed 3 bases at V and 4 bases at J, with 8 bases between. The CDR3 DNA is TGTGCCAGCAGCTTCATAAGCGCAGATACGCAGTATTTT. This sequence encodes CASSFISADTQYF.

The chain has TRBV7-9 and TRBJ2-7; 7 nucleotides agree with TRBD2. V trimming: 4 bases; J trimming: 5 bases; junction bases outside the gene matches: 5. This CDR3 is built from 13 residues. Germline V gene sequence: CDR1 SEHNR, CDR2 FQNEAQ (reference sequence). For the CDR3, the DNA is TGTGCCAGCAGCTCCCCGGGAGGTCACGAGCAGTACTTC. Translated, it gives CASSSPGGHEQYF.

J is TRBJ1-2 and V is TRBV4-2; the D gene is possibly TRBD1 (6 bases). V lost 4 bases and J lost 6, with 9 bases in between. CDR1 is LGHNA and CDR2 is YNFKEQ in the germline V gene. The CDR3 totals 12 residues. The CDR3 loop reads CASSPQGNGYTF. For the CDR3, the DNA is TGTGCCAGCAGCCCACAGGGAAATGGCTACACCTTC.

The chain couples TRBV28 to TRBJ2-5; 8 nucleotides agree with TRBD1. The J call is doubtful: the DNA matches TRBJ2-7 better. Germline V gene lookup returns CDR1 MDHEN and CDR2 SYDVKM. The CDR3 covers 12 residues. The CDR3 DNA reads as TGTGCCACAACGGGACAGGTCTACGAGCAGTACTTC. As protein: CATTGQVYEQYF.

This chain connects TRBV10-3 to TRBJ2-2, with 7 bases matching TRBD2. The CDR3 extends over 17 amino acids. V shed 3 bases, J shed 1 base, and the junction held 8 bases outside the gene matches. Germline values: CDR1 ENHRY, CDR2 SYGVKD. The CDR3, as DNA: TGTGCCATCAGTGACTCGGGCCTAGCGGAGAACACCGGGGAGCTGTTTTTT. Translation gives CAISDSGLAENTGELFF.

The chain combines TRBV27 with TRBJ2-7; perhaps TRBD1 as D (6 bases). CDR3 length: 15 amino acids. V lost 4 bases and J lost 3, with 16 bases in between. CDR1 and CDR2 (germline): MNHEY, SMNVEV (reference sequence). The CDR3 DNA sequence: TGTGCCAGCAGTTGGGTGGCAGGGGCGAACTACGAGCAGTACTTC. As protein: CASSWVAGANYEQYF.

V usage is TRBV4-1 and J usage is TRBJ2-1; 7 bases fit TRBD2. Germline CDR1 and CDR2: MGHRA and YSYEKL. The CDR3 spans 17 residues. J lost 5 bases, V lost 0 bases, and 10 bases had no gene match. This CDR3 is CASSQDERRGYNNEQFF. The CDR3 DNA reads TGCGCCAGCAGCCAAGATGAGCGGCGGGGGTATAACAATGAGCAGTTCTTC.

This chain links TRBV5-5 with TRBJ2-7; maybe TRBD1 (6 bases). The CDR3 has 15 residues. Trimming stripped 4 bases from V and 2 bases from J, with 16 bases between. Per germline, CDR1 SGHKS and CDR2 YYEKEE (reference sequence). DNA for the CDR3: TGTGCCAGCAGCGCAGCAGGACAGTCTGCCTACGAGCAGTACTTC. Translating it yields CASSAAGQSAYEQYF.

The V gene is TRBV28, the J gene TRBJ2-1; the D gene is possibly TRBD1 (6 bases). CDR1 is MDHEN, CDR2 SYDVKM, per germline. The V gene lost 6 bases and the J gene lost 10 bases, with 19 bases spanning the gap. This CDR3 region has 14 residues. The chain's CDR3 is CASSNRDISPEQFF. In DNA, the CDR3 is TGTGCCAGCAGCAACCGGGACATCTCCCCCGAGCAGTTCTTC.